Listed here are 22 T cell receptor beta chains from one sample, sequenced in a study of T cells in Graves' hyperthyroidism and ophthalmopathy. Authors of the study amplified TCR beta CDR3 regions from RNA transcripts. The primer set for the first-round RT-PCR of the TCR CDR3 was HTBI. TCRdb passed the multiplex PCR reads through MiXCR, listing each CDR3 protein once. The sample has about 92,000 distinct CDR3 sequences, around 50% seen once. Sequencing was carried out using blood. All receptors come from a woman aged 35 to 49 with Graves' hyperthyroidism.

This clonotype was seen many times. V gene TRBV7-8 combines with J gene TRBJ1-2; 12 bases line up with TRBD1. The germline CDR1 and CDR2 sequences are SGHVS and FQNEAQ. V was clipped by 0 bases and J by 7 bases; unmatched bases: 0. This CDR3 region has 14 residues. This CDR3 reads CASSLAGQGAGYTF. The CDR3 coding sequence is TGTGCCAGCAGCTTAGCGGGACAGGGGGCTGGCTACACCTTC.

Regarding this clonotype: Compared with germline, one end of the junction differs, possibly owing to a read error. The chain uses TRBV6-5 and TRBJ1-1, with D possibly being TRBD1 (5 bases). CDR1 and CDR2 from the germline V gene are MNHEY and SVGAGI. This CDR3 has 14 residues. CDR3 protein: CAGSYGGTGTEAFF. The CDR3 DNA reads as TGTGCCGGCAGTTACGGGGGGACGGGGACTGAAGCCTTCTTT.

V gene TRBV13 combines with J gene TRBJ1-5; 8 nucleotides agree with TRBD1. In germline, CDR1 is PRHDT, CDR2 FYEKMQ (reference sequence). The V gene end was trimmed by 4 bases and the J gene end by 7 bases; junction bases not matched to a gene: 15. This CDR3 contains 17 residues. In DNA form, the CDR3 reads TGTGCCAGCAGCTCCCGAGGGACAGGAGATTACGAGCAGCCCCAGCATTTT. Translating gives CASSSRGTGDYEQPQHF.

This clonotype has a single count. A single base separates this from a much larger clone, so it may be a read error. The V gene is TRBV12-3 or TRBV12-4, the J gene TRBJ1-4, with a weak D call TRBD1 (6 bases). CDR3 size: 15 residues. V was pared by 7 bases and J by 7 bases, with 19 bases between. Here the CDR3 DNA reads TGTGCCAGCACCCTCCGACAGAGGGGGGGTGAAAAACTGTTTTTT. This encodes CASTLRQRGGEKLFF.

In regard to this clonotype: No conserved phenylalanine or tryptophan is present at the end of the CDR3, so a read error is the likely explanation. This chain connects TRBV5-1 to TRBJ2-7, with 10 bases fitting TRBD1. The CDR3 has 15 residues. V lost 3 bases to trimming and J lost 3 bases; unmatched junction nucleotides: 6. Germline values: CDR1 SGHRS, CDR2 YFSETQ. The CDR3 DNA follows: TGCGCCAGCAGCTCTACCGGGACAGGGGACTACGAGCAGTACTCC. This encodes CASSSTGTGDYEQYS.

The chain recombines TRBV10-3 with TRBJ2-3; D remains ambiguous. The CDR3 loop spans 13 amino acids. The V end lost 0 bases, the J end lost 4 bases, and 5 bases lay between the germline ends. Germline loops: CDR1 ENHRY, CDR2 SYGVKD. CDR3 in DNA: TGTGCCATCAGTGAGTCGGTCCCAGATACGCAGTATTTT. Translation: CAISESVPDTQYF.

This clonotype was seen a single time. The chain uses TRBV7-9 and TRBJ1-5; TRBD1 might be the D (5 bases). The CDR3 consists of 15 residues. Germline-derived CDR1 and CDR2 are SEHNR and FQNEAQ (reference sequence). Trimming took 5 bases from V and 8 from J, leaving 19 bases between them. CDR3 residues: CASSQDAGGNEPQHF. In DNA form, the CDR3 reads TGTGCCAGCAGCCAAGACGCGGGGGGTAATGAGCCCCAGCATTTT. The variable domain in full, completed from reference TRBV7-9 and TRBJ1-5, reads DTGVSQNPRHKITKRGQNVTFRCDPISEHNRLYWYRQTLGQGPEFLTYFQNEAQLEKSRLLSDRFSAERPKGSFSTLEIQRTEQGDSAMYLCASSQDAGGNEPQHFGDGTRLSIL.

CDR3 loop: CASSTPTGADSPLHF. CDR3 coding DNA: TGTGCCAGCAGTACCCCGACAGGGGCAGATTCACCCCTCCACTTT. The chain is built from TRBV6-1 and TRBJ1-6; 8 nucleotides match TRBD1. CDR1 is MNHNS, CDR2 SASEGT, per germline. J lost 8 bases, V lost 5 bases, and 8 bases had no gene match. The CDR3 is 15 amino acids.

The chain recombines TRBV5-1 with TRBJ1-2; D is unresolved. The CDR3 has 16 amino acids. V lost 0 bases to trimming and J lost 5 bases, with 17 bases between them. In germline, CDR1 is SGHRS, CDR2 YFSETQ. CDR3 sequence reads: CASSLAYDPGGYGYTF. The DNA of the CDR3 is TGCGCCAGCAGCTTGGCCTACGATCCAGGAGGGTATGGCTACACCTTC.

Ten or more counts support this clonotype. The genes are TRBV6-6 and TRBJ1-4; D not certain. V lost 2 bases and J 7 bases, leaving 5 bases between the germline ends. Germline V gene sequence: CDR1 MNHNY, CDR2 SVGAGI (reference sequence). The CDR3 has 12 residues. The chain's CDR3 is CASSYMGEKLFF. The CDR3, as DNA: TGTGCCAGCAGTTACATGGGTGAAAAACTGTTTTTT.

This chain uses TRBV15 with TRBJ2-5; tentatively, D is TRBD1 (6 bases). Deletions cut 3 bases from V and 9 bases from J, with 23 bases between. The CDR3 sequence is 16 residues long. Germline assignment: CDR1 LNHNV and CDR2 YYDKDF (reference sequence). CDR3 sequence reads: CATSSLWAGASQPQYF. CDR3 in DNA: TGTGCCACCAGCAGCCTCTGGGCAGGGGCGAGTCAGCCCCAGTACTTC.

This clonotype was observed a few times. This rearrangement joins TRBV29-1 to TRBJ2-7; the D gene could be TRBD1 or TRBD2 (6 bases each). The ends were cut back, 5 bases at V and 4 bases at J, with 12 bases in the middle. In germline, CDR1 is SQVTM, CDR2 ANQGSEA. The CDR3 runs 12 residues. CDR3: CSVPGAGYEQYF. The CDR3 DNA sequence: TGCAGCGTTCCGGGGGCCGGGTACGAGCAGTACTTC.

A remark on this clonotype: At one of its ends the junction is not consistent with the germline gene, which may arise from a read error. V is TRBV20-1 and J is TRBJ2-6, with TRBD1 matching 8 bases. This CDR3 is 14 amino acids long. CDR1 and CDR2 from the germline V gene are DFQATT and SNEGSKA (reference sequence). The CDR3 reads CSARVSGGSDTEAF. CDR3 nucleotides: TGCAGTGCTAGGGTATCAGGGGGCTCCGACACTGAAGCTTTC.

On this clonotype itself: One junction end does not reproduce the germline sequence, and a read error may be involved. The rearrangement uses TRBV5-1 and TRBJ1-4, with D unresolved. CDR1 is SGHRS and CDR2 is YFSETQ in the germline V gene. The CDR3 spans 17 residues. CDR3 DNA sequence: TGCGCCAGCAGCCTGGGAGGCCTAGCGGGAGTGGATGAAAAACTGTCTTTT. This translates into CASSLGGLAGVDEKLSF.

This chain joins TRBV7-9 and TRBJ2-6; D unresolved. Trimming pared 5 bases from V and 3 bases from J, leaving 8 bases between. Germline lookup yields CDR1 SEHNR and CDR2 FQNEAQ (reference sequence). The CDR3 has 14 amino acids. CDR3 loop: CASSGVYGANVLTF. The CDR3 bases are TGTGCCAGCAGCGGAGTCTATGGGGCCAACGTCCTGACTTTC. Filled out from reference TRBV7-9 and TRBJ2-6, the complete variable domain reads DTGVSQNPRHKITKRGQNVTFRCDPISEHNRLYWYRQTLGQGPEFLTYFQNEAQLEKSRLLSDRFSAERPKGSFSTLEIQRTEQGDSAMYLCASSGVYGANVLTFGAGSRLTVL.

The chain joins TRBV7-9 to TRBJ1-1; no clear D. The V gene's germline CDR1 is SEHNR and CDR2 FQNEAQ (reference sequence). The CDR3 extends over 12 amino acids. Between the trimmed V and J ends, which lost 2 bases and 9 bases, there was a span of 10 bases. The CDR3 region has the DNA TGTGCCAGCAGCTTAACCGGGTACCAAGCTTTCTTT. Translated: CASSLTGYQAFF.

This clonotype was counted once. The CDR3 sequence is CSARPWRTTLGGYTF. The CDR3 DNA reads TGCAGTGCTAGACCCTGGAGAACCACATTAGGGGGCTACACCTTC. The chain joins TRBV20-1 to TRBJ1-2; D remains unclear. Germline V gene lookup returns CDR1 DFQATT and CDR2 SNEGSKA (reference sequence). This CDR3 is built from 15 residues. The V gene lost 2 bases and the J gene lost 8 bases, with 21 bases spanning the gap.

The rearrangement joins TRBV3-1 to TRBJ1-6; 8 bases match TRBD1. The V gene end was trimmed by 5 bases and the J gene end by 8 bases; junction bases not matched to a gene: 8. In germline, CDR1 is LGHDT, CDR2 YNNKEL (reference sequence). The CDR3 extends over 15 amino acids. This CDR3 reads CASSDGQGRDSPLHF. The CDR3 nucleotides read TGTGCCAGCAGCGACGGACAGGGTAGAGATTCACCCCTCCACTTT.

This clonotype was seen a few times. The CDR3 nucleotides are TGTGCCAGCAGTTACTCGCCCAGTGGCAAAACCGGGGGTTACGAGCAGTACTTC. This gives the protein CASSYSPSGKTGGYEQYF. The chain couples TRBV6-6 to TRBJ2-7; perhaps TRBD2 as D (6 bases). Germline V gene lookup returns CDR1 MNHNY and CDR2 SVGAGI (reference sequence). The CDR3 runs to 18 residues. Deletions cut 0 bases from V and 4 bases from J, with 22 bases between.

On this clonotype: Germline is not matched at one junction end, which may reflect a read error. The chain links TRBV29-1 to TRBJ1-3; D is perhaps TRBD1 (5 bases). The germline V gene has CDR1 SQVTM and CDR2 ANQGSEA. This CDR3 region has 14 residues. CDR3 coding DNA: TGCAGCGTTGGGCAGGGTTGTACTGGAAACGCCATATATTTT. Its protein product is CSVGQGCTGNAIYF.

This clonotype was recorded at least ten times. This sequence joins TRBV6-6 and TRBJ2-7; no reliable D call. Germline CDR1 reads MNHNY; CDR2 reads SVGAGI (reference sequence). The CDR3 spans 12 residues. Trimming took off 6 bases at V and 2 bases at J, with 8 bases between the two ends. The CDR3 loop reads CASSQRAYEQYF. In DNA form, the CDR3 reads TGTGCCAGCAGCCAAAGGGCCTACGAGCAGTACTTC.

This clonotype has ten or more counts. The chain joins TRBV7-2 to TRBJ2-7; D not resolved. The CDR3 length is 15 residues. Trimming stripped 1 base from V and 4 bases from J, with 14 bases between. Germline assignment: CDR1 SGHTA and CDR2 FQGNSA. The CDR3 here is CASSLVVQKDYEQYF. CDR3 in DNA: TGTGCCAGCAGCTTAGTCGTGCAGAAGGATTACGAGCAGTACTTC.